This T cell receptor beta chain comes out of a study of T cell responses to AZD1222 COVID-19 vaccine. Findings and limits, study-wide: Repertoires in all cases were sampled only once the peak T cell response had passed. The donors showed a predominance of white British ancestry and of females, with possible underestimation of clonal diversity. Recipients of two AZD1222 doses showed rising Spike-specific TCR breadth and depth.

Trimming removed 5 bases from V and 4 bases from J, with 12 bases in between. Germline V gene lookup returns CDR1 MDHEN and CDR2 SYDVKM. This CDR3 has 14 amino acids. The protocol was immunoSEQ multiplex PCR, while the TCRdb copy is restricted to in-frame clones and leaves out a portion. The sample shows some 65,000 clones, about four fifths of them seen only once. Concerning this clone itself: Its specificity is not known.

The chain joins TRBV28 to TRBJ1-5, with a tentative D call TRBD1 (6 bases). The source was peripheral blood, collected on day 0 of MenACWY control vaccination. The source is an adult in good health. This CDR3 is CASSHRGANQPQHF. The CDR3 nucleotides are TGTGCCAGCAGTCATCGGGGGGCTAATCAGCCCCAGCATTTT.